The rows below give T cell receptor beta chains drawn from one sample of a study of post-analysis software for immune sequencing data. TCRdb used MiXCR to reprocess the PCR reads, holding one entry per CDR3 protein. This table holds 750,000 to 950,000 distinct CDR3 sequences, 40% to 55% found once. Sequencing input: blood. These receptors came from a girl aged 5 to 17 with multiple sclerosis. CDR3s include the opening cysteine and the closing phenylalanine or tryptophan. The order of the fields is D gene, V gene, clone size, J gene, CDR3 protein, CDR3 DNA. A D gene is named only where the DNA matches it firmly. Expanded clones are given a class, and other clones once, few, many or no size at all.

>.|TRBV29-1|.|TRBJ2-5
CSVETTLQETQYF
TGCAGCGTTGAGACTACCCTTCAAGAGACCCAGTACTTC
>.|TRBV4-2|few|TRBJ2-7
CASSHRSLDSYEQYF
TGTGCCAGCAGCCACAGATCGCTGGATTCCTACGAGCAGTACTTC
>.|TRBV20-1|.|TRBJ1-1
CSASWGPGENTEAFF
TGCAGTGCTAGTTGGGGGCCCGGGGAAAACACTGAAGCTTTCTTT
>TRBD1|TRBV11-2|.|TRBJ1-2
CASSYRDLGQGNSGYTF
TGTGCCAGCAGCTACCGAGACCTGGGACAGGGTAATTCAGGCTACACCTTC
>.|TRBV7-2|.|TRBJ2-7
CASSRNRAYEQYF
TGTGCCAGCAGCCGCAACAGGGCCTACGAGCAGTACTTC
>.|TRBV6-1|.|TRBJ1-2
CASREEDGYTF
TGTGCCAGCAGGGAAGAAGATGGCTACACCTTC
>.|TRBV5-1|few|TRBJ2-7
CASSPGLPGEQYF
TGCGCCAGCAGCCCCGGACTCCCCGGCGAGCAGTACTTC
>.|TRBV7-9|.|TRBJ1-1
CASSSKYDTEAFF
TGTGCCAGCAGCTCCAAATACGACACTGAAGCTTTCTTT
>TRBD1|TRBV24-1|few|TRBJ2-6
CATSDLEDRGRFGANVLTF
TGTGCCACCAGTGATTTGGAGGACAGGGGGCGATTTGGGGCCAACGTCCTGACTTTC
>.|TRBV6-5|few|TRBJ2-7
CASSPRQIFYEQYF
TGTGCCAGCAGCCCTCGACAGATTTTCTACGAGCAGTACTTC
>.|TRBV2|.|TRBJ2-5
CASEPTERGDLREQYF
TGTGCCAGCGAGCCCACGGAGCGTGGGGACCTGAGGGAGCAGTACTTC
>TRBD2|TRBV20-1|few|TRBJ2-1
CSASPRLADSYNEQFF
TGCAGTGCTAGCCCAAGACTAGCGGACTCCTACAATGAGCAGTTCTTC
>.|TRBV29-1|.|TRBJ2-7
CSVETGNPYEQYF
TGCAGCGTTGAAACAGGCAATCCCTACGAGCAGTACTTC
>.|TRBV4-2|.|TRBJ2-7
CASSQGRFGGTYEQYF
TGTGCCAGCAGCCAAGGGCGGTTTGGGGGCACCTACGAGCAGTACTTC
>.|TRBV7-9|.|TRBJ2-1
CASSSETEFPYNEQFF
TGTGCCAGCAGCTCAGAGACAGAGTTCCCCTACAATGAGCAGTTCTTC
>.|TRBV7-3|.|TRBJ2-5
CASSSGVQGETQYF
TGTGCCAGCAGCTCGGGAGTCCAGGGGGAGACCCAGTACTTC
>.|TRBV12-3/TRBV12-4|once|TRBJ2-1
CASRKTGEQFF
TGTGCCAGCAGAAAAACAGGGGAGCAGTTCTTC
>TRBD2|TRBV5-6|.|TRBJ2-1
CASSWTSGREQFF
TGTGCCAGCAGCTGGACTAGCGGTCGGGAGCAGTTCTTC
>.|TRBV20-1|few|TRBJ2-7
CSARDGGRASSYEQYF
TGCAGTGCTAGAGATGGAGGGCGGGCCAGCTCCTACGAGCAGTACTTC
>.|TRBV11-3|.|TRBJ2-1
CASSPLQGSSYNEQFF
TGTGCCAGCAGCCCCCTCCAGGGGAGCTCCTACAATGAGCAGTTCTTC
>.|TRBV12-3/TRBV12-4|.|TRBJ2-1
CASSTRELPLNEQFF
TGTGCCAGCAGTACGCGCGAGCTGCCCTTAAATGAGCAGTTCTTC
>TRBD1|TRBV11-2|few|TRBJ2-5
CASSARDRVQETQYF
TGTGCCAGCAGCGCCCGGGACAGGGTTCAAGAGACCCAGTACTTC
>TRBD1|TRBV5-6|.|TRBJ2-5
CASSPKTGAGETQYF
TGTGCCAGCAGCCCAAAGACAGGGGCCGGCGAGACCCAGTACTTC
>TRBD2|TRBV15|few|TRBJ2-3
CATSMPGLAGRGRTTDTQYF
TGTGCCACCAGCATGCCGGGACTAGCGGGAAGAGGTCGGACCACAGATACGCAGTATTTT